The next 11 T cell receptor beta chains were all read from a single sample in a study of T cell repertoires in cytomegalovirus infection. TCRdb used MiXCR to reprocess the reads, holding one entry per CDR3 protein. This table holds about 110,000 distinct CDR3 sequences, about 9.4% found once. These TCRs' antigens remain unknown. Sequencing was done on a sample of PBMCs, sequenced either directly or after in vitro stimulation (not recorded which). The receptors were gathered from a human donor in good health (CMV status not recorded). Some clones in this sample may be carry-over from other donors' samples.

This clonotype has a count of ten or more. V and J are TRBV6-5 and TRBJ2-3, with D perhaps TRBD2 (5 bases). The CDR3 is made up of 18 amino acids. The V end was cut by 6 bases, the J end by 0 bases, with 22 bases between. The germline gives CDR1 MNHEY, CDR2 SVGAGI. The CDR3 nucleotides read TGTGCCAGCAGATCGAACCCCAGACGACTAACGAGCACAGATACGCAGTATTTT. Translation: CASRSNPRRLTSTDTQYF.

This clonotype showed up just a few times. The CDR3 DNA sequence: TGTGCCTGGAATCCGGGACTCCGCGTGAACAATGAGCAGTTCTTC. Its protein product is CAWNPGLRVNNEQFF. The chain has TRBV30 and TRBJ2-1, with D possibly being TRBD2 (6 bases). From germline, CDR1 is GTSNPN and CDR2 SVGIG (reference sequence). V shed 4 bases and J shed 5 bases, with 18 bases lying between them. The CDR3 runs 15 residues.

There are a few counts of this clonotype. The DNA for the CDR3 is TGTGCCAGCAGTCGGCGGGAGGGGGCCTCTGAGCAGTTCTTC. Residues: CASSRREGASEQFF. This chain links TRBV27 with TRBJ2-1; 9 positions match TRBD2. The germline gives CDR1 MNHEY, CDR2 SMNVEV (reference sequence). Trimming removed 5 bases from V and 9 bases from J; junction bases left unmatched: 8. The CDR3 spans 14 residues.

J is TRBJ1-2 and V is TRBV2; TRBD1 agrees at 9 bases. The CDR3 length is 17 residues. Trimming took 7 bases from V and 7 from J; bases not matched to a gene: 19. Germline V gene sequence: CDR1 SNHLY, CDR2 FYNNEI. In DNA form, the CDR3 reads TGTGCCAGCAAGTGGGGGACGCCGGGACAGGGATCTATTGGCTACACCTTC. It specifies CASKWGTPGQGSIGYTF.

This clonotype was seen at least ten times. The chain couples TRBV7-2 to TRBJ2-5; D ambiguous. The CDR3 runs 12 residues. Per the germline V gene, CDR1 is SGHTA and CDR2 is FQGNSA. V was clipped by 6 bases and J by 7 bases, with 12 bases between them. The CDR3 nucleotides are TGTGCCAGCAGTCCATCTACGGGGACCCAGTACTTC. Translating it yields CASSPSTGTQYF.

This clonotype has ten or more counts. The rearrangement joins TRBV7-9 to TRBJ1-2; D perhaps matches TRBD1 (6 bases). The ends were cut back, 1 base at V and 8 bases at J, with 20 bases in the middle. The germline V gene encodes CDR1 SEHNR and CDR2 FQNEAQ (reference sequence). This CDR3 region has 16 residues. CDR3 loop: CASSLGPDQGLRGYTF. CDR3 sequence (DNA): TGTGCCAGCAGCTTAGGGCCGGATCAGGGGCTGCGGGGCTACACCTTC.

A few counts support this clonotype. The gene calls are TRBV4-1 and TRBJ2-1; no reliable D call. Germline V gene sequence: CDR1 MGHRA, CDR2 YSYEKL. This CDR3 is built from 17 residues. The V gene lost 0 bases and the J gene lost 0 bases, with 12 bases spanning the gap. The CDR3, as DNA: TGCGCCAGCAGCCAAGATTTACCCTCAAGCTCCTACAATGAGCAGTTCTTC. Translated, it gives CASSQDLPSSSYNEQFF.

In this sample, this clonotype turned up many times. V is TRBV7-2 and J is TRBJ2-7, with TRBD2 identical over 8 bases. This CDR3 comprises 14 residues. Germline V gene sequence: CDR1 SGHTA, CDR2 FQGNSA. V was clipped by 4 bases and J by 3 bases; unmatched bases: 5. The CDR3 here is CASSSVAGNYEQYF. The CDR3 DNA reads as TGTGCCAGCAGCTCCGTAGCGGGAAACTACGAGCAGTACTTC.

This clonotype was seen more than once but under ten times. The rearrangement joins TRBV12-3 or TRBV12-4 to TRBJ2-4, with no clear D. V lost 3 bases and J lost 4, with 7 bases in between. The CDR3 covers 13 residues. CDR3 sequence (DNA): TGTGCCAGCAGTTTTGACCGAAAAAACATTCAGTACTTC. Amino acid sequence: CASSFDRKNIQYF.

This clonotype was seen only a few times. This CDR3 is CASSADSSGNTIYF. CDR3 sequence (DNA): TGTGCCAGCAGTGCCGACAGCTCTGGAAACACCATATATTTT. The chain carries TRBV12-3 or TRBV12-4 and TRBJ1-3; D is possibly TRBD1 (5 bases). The V end was cut by 5 bases, the J end by 0 bases, with 8 bases between. The CDR3 loop spans 14 amino acids.

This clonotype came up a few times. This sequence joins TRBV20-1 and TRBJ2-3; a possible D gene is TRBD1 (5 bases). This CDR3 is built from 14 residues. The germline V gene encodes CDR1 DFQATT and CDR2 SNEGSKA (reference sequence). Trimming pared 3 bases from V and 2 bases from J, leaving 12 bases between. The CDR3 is CSARMTDTTDTQYF. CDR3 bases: TGCAGTGCTAGGATGACAGACACCACAGATACGCAGTATTTT.